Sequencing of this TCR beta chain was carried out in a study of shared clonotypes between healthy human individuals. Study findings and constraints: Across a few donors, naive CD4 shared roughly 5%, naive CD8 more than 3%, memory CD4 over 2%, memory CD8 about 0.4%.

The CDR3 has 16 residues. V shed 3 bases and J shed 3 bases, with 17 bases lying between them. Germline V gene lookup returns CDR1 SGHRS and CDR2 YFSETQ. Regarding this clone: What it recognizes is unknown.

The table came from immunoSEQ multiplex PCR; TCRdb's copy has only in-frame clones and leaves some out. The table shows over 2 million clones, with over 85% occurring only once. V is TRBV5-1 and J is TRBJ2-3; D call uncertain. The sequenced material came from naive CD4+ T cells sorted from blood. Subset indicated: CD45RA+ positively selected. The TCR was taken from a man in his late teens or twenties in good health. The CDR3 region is CASSSGSRSLTDTQYF. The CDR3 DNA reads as TGCGCCAGCAGCTCCGGTTCGCGCTCCTTAACAGATACGCAGTATTTT.